Sequencing of this TCR beta chain was carried out in a study of T-cell memory formation after mild COVID-19. Whole-study context: Largely donor-specific sequence clusters came from a couple of donors. Findings and limits, study-wide: Clones that shrank (day 15 to 85) were balanced CD4/CD8, whereas later expanders leaned CD4+.

Constant-segment primers served in 5'RACE that generated TCR alpha and TCR beta cDNA libraries bearing sample barcodes and UMIs. TCRdb fed the 5' RACE reads into MiXCR, producing one record per CDR3 protein. The sample consists of more than 400,000 distinct CDR3 sequences, 15% to 20% of them appearing once. About this clonotype: Its antigen is unknown.

The CDR3 sequence is 15 residues long. The germline gives CDR1 SEHNR, CDR2 FQNEAQ (reference sequence). The germline V and J ends were trimmed by 4 bases and 6 bases, with 16 bases remaining between them. Sequencing was done on a sample of PBMCs or a T cell subset sorted from them (not recorded which). The sequence was obtained from an adult woman who had mild COVID-19 (a few samples of this study predate the infection). Cell type and time point are not known. The rearrangement links TRBV7-9 to TRBJ2-1; D gene uncertain. For the CDR3, the DNA is TGTGCCAGCAGCTCCCACTCCTCGAAGGGCAATGAGCAGTTCTTC. It is translated as CASSSHSSKGNEQFF.